These 11 T cell receptor beta chains share one sample of origin, sequenced in a study of T-cell reconstitution after alpha-beta-depleted transplantation in children. It was with unique molecular identifiers that the TCRbeta library was prepared. Using its own MiXCR run on the PCR reads, TCRdb lists one record per CDR3 protein. The table includes about 540,000 distinct CDR3 sequences, around 17% detected once. The specimen comprised PBMCs from the stem cell graft donor, sampled from the stem cell graft. These TCRs come from a human donor who donated a stem cell graft to a child with acute lymphoblastic leukemia.

Turning to this clonotype: At one end the junction does not follow the germline gene, possibly because of a read error. J is TRBJ2-2 and V is TRBV10-3; 8 positions match TRBD1. CDR3 size: 17 residues. Germline V lookup: CDR1 ENHRY, CDR2 SYGVKD. CDR3 in DNA: TGTGCCATCAGTGGCCAGGGGGCGCATACTTTCACCGAGGAGCTGTTTTTT. Residues: CAISGQGAHTFTEELFF.

This clonotype was found a few times. The chain combines TRBV29-1 with TRBJ1-2; 8 bases map to TRBD1. The trim removed 3 bases at V and 8 bases at J, leaving 14 bases unmatched. The CDR3 consists of 15 residues. The germline CDR1 and CDR2 sequences are SQVTM and ANQGSEA. The CDR3 DNA follows: TGCAGCGTTGACGGTCAGGGGGCGCAAGTCTGGGGCTACACCTTC. Amino acids: CSVDGQGAQVWGYTF.

Ten or more counts support this clonotype. This chain joins TRBV5-6 and TRBJ2-5, with a tentative D call TRBD2 (6 bases). The germline V gene encodes CDR1 SGHDT and CDR2 YYEEEE. Trimming cost V 4 bases and J 2 bases, with 12 bases left between them. The CDR3 spans 14 residues. CDR3 bases: TGTGCCAGCAGCCCCGCGGGGATTCAAGAGACCCAGTACTTC. It codes for CASSPAGIQETQYF.

This clonotype was detected only a few times. The chain has TRBV12-3 or TRBV12-4 and TRBJ2-5, with D perhaps assigned TRBD1 or TRBD2 (5 bases each). The CDR3 totals 15 residues. V dropped 3 bases and J dropped 2 bases, with 13 bases sitting between them. Written as DNA, the CDR3 is TGTGCCAGCAGTTTCATAGGGGAGATTCAAGAGACCCAGTACTTC. Amino acid sequence: CASSFIGEIQETQYF.

This clonotype turned up a few times. This sequence joins TRBV7-8 and TRBJ2-1; D unresolved. The CDR3 sequence is 15 residues long. Trimming removed 5 bases at V and 0 bases at J, with 11 bases between. In germline, CDR1 is SGHVS, CDR2 FQNEAQ. CDR3 region: CASSPRLLSYNEQFF. The CDR3 coding sequence is TGTGCCAGCAGCCCGCGACTCCTCTCCTACAATGAGCAGTTCTTC. Combining the CDR3 with reference TRBV7-8 and TRBJ2-1 gives the whole variable domain GAGVSQSPRYKVAKRGQDVALRCDPISGHVSLFWYQQALGQGPEFLTYFQNEAQLDKSGLPSDRFFAERPEGSVSTLKIQRTQQEDSAVYLCASSPRLLSYNEQFFGPGTRLTVL.

This clonotype was seen a few times. This chain uses TRBV5-1 with TRBJ2-3, with 9 bases that match TRBD2. CDR1 and CDR2 from the germline V gene are SGHRS and YFSETQ. This CDR3 comprises 14 residues. The trim removed 7 bases at V and 4 bases at J, leaving 7 bases unmatched. The CDR3 sequence is CASCVRTSADTQYF. The CDR3 nucleotides read TGCGCCAGCTGCGTACGGACTAGCGCAGATACGCAGTATTTT. The complete variable domain, with remaining parts taken from reference TRBV5-1 and TRBJ2-3, reads KAGVTQTPRYLIKTRGQQVTLSCSPISGHRSVSWYQQTPGQGLQFLFEYFSETQRNKGNFPGRFSGRQFSNSRSEMNVSTLELGDSALYLCASCVRTSADTQYFGPGTRLTVL.

The CDR3 here is CASSLLGGRQETQYF. In nucleotides, the CDR3 is TGTGCCAGCAGCTTACTCGGGGGAAGACAAGAGACCCAGTACTTC. The V call is TRBV5-4, the J call TRBJ2-5, with a tentative D call TRBD2 (6 bases). In germline, CDR1 is SGHNT, CDR2 YYREEE (reference sequence). This CDR3 has 15 amino acids. Trimming left V 2 bases short and J 2 bases short, with 13 bases between.

The chain uses TRBV7-9 and TRBJ1-3; the D gene is possibly TRBD1 (6 bases). V was shortened by 5 bases and J by 0 bases, with 14 bases between the two germline ends. The CDR3 is 16 amino acids. Germline V gene data show CDR1 as SEHNR and CDR2 as FQNEAQ (reference sequence). The CDR3 region has the DNA TGTGCCAGCAGCCTAGTCGGGGGGCACTCTGGAAACACCATATATTTT. Translating it yields CASSLVGGHSGNTIYF.

This clonotype has more than one count but fewer than ten. The chain couples TRBV29-1 to TRBJ2-7, with D hard to call. Germline CDR1 reads SQVTM; CDR2 reads ANQGSEA. V dropped 1 base and J dropped 0 bases, with 7 bases sitting between them. There are 13 residues in the CDR3. The DNA for the CDR3 is TGCAGCGTTGAAGTGGACGGCTCCTACGAGCAGTACTTC. This codes for CSVEVDGSYEQYF.

This clonotype has a handful of counts. The gene calls are TRBV15 and TRBJ1-1; 8 bases line up with TRBD1. V shed 5 bases and J 3 bases; nucleotides not matched to a gene: 8. This CDR3 has 15 amino acids. Germline CDR1 LNHNV, CDR2 YYDKDF (reference sequence). The chain's CDR3 is CATSLRQGWHTEAFF. The CDR3 coding sequence is TGTGCCACCAGCTTACGACAGGGGTGGCACACTGAAGCTTTCTTT.

This clonotype was observed a handful of times. CDR3: CSAIGIYGYTF. In DNA, the CDR3 is TGCAGTGCTATTGGGATCTATGGCTACACCTTC. J is TRBJ1-2 and V is TRBV20-1, with D unclear. CDR1 is DFQATT and CDR2 is SNEGSKA in the germline V gene (reference sequence). The length of the CDR3 is 11 residues. Trimming took 4 bases from V and 4 from J, leaving 7 bases between them.